The 9 T cell receptor beta chains below come from one sample, sequenced in a study of CD8 T cells in Susac syndrome. The RNA, roughly 0.45 to 1 ug, was put through reverse transcription using random hexamers. TCRdb recomputed calls from the immunoSEQ multiplex PCR reads with MiXCR, one row per CDR3 protein. The sample contains over 200,000 distinct CDR3 sequences, about 95% of which appear only once. Sequenced input: CD4+ T cells from PBMCs. These TCRs come from a human donor with multiple sclerosis.

This chain connects TRBV30 to TRBJ1-1; D call uncertain. From germline, CDR1 is GTSNPN and CDR2 SVGIG (reference sequence). The CDR3 loop spans 14 amino acids. Trimming shortened V by 2 bases and J by 5 bases, and 15 bases separated the two germline ends. The CDR3 DNA is TGTGCCTGGAGTTTCACAGCTGTGTGGACTGAAGCTTTCTTT. Translation gives CAWSFTAVWTEAFF.

The J gene is TRBJ2-7, the V gene TRBV5-1, with 7 bases lining up with TRBD2. The CDR3 spans 14 residues. The junction had 9 bases not matched to a gene; V was cut back by 5 bases and J by 4 bases. The germline gives CDR1 SGHRS, CDR2 YFSETQ. CDR3 sequence (DNA): TGCGCCAGCAGTCAAGGGAGGGTAACTTACGAGCAGTACTTC. Residues: CASSQGRVTYEQYF.

The chain is built from TRBV20-1 and TRBJ1-1; 7 bases align to TRBD1. The CDR3 is 11 residues long. With 3 bases clipped from V and 10 bases from J, the junction kept 5 bases outside the gene matches. CDR1 is DFQATT, CDR2 SNEGSKA, per germline (reference sequence). CDR3 in amino acids: CSASGRGLAFF. Written as DNA, the CDR3 is TGCAGTGCTAGTGGCAGGGGGTTAGCTTTCTTT.

The V gene is TRBV28, the J gene TRBJ2-4; 7 bases agree with TRBD1. This CDR3 contains 14 residues. Trimming removed 4 bases from V and 8 bases from J; junction bases left unmatched: 8. CDR1 and CDR2 from the germline V gene are MDHEN and SYDVKM. The CDR3 region is CASSSRTGKDIQYF. The DNA for the CDR3 is TGTGCCAGCAGTTCACGGACAGGCAAGGACATTCAGTACTTC.

The CDR3 DNA is TGTGCCAGCAGCCAGGGGGCAATCGGAGAGACCCAGTACTTC. Protein product: CASSQGAIGETQYF. The genes are TRBV12-3 or TRBV12-4 and TRBJ2-5, with 8 positions matching TRBD1. This CDR3 contains 14 residues. J lost 4 bases, V lost 6 bases, and 7 bases had no gene match.

This chain joins TRBV20-1 and TRBJ1-2, with D perhaps matching TRBD1 (6 bases). The CDR3 length is 13 residues. With 3 bases removed from V and 5 bases from J, the gap between germline ends came to 13 bases. Germline loops: CDR1 DFQATT, CDR2 SNEGSKA (reference sequence). CDR3 protein: CSASGQGQYGYTF. As DNA, the CDR3 is TGCAGTGCTAGTGGTCAGGGGCAATATGGCTACACCTTC.

The chain recombines TRBV10-3 with TRBJ2-7; D assignment may be TRBD1 or TRBD2 (6 bases each). The CDR3 has 15 residues. Germline V gene lookup returns CDR1 ENHRY and CDR2 SYGVKD. Trimming removed 2 bases at V and 2 bases at J, with 13 bases between. Written as DNA, the CDR3 is TGTGCCATCAGTGAGCGCCCGGGGGCCGCCTACGAGCAGTACTTC. This translates into CAISERPGAAYEQYF.

This clonotype has only one observation. V and J are TRBV4-2 and TRBJ2-5, with TRBD2 identical over 14 bases. Germline CDR1 LGHNA, CDR2 YNFKEQ. This CDR3 contains 16 residues. Germline trimming cut 6 bases from V and 3 bases from J; bases unmatched to any gene: 6. The CDR3, as DNA: TGTGCCAGCAGTCCCGCGGGACTAGCGGGGGAAGAGACCCAGTACTTC. This sequence encodes CASSPAGLAGEETQYF.

This chain connects TRBV3-1 to TRBJ1-2; 9 bases are a match to TRBD1. Germline CDR1 and CDR2: LGHDT and YNNKEL (reference sequence). After removal of 4 bases from V and 1 base from J, the junction contained 4 bases not matched to a gene. This CDR3 has 15 residues. The CDR3 coding sequence is TGTGCCAGCAGCCGGGGACAGGGCGATAACTATGGCTACACCTTC. Its translation is CASSRGQGDNYGYTF.